The clone carrying this T cell receptor beta chain was observed a single time. The antigen remains undetermined. This specimen comes from a study of cytomegalovirus exposure and HLA in healthy donors. Study outcomes and limitations: Researchers reported that a few CMV-associated chains were confirmed in vitro as CMV antigen-specific.

An approximately 130-subject validation cohort, separate from the approximately 690-subject first cohort, supplied the donors. This CDR3 is 14 amino acids long. Germline V gene lookup returns CDR1 SQVTM and CDR2 ANQGSEA. J was trimmed by 1 base and V by 3 bases; bases with no gene match: 6. The repertoire was sequenced with immunoSEQ multiplex PCR; TCRdb's copy has only in-frame clones and lacks some. This sample yields 150,000 to 200,000 clones, of which about 85% are seen a single time; about a sixth belongs to the top ten. Sequenced: PBMCs. The receptor was derived from a man between 18 and 35 years old in good health and CMV-seropositive. The V and J genes are TRBV29-1 and TRBJ2-7; 7 bases line up with TRBD1. CDR3: CSVDGSTGSYEQYF. CDR3 nucleotides: TGCAGCGTTGATGGGTCGACAGGGTCCTACGAGCAGTACTTC.